The present TCR beta chain was sequenced within a study of cytomegalovirus exposure and HLA in healthy donors. Study-level information: Ancestry clustering placed 70% to 85% of around 400 genotyped donors in the Caucasian-associated cluster. Regarding the study as a whole: The authors later linked a missense DCLRE1C variant to TCR beta V- and J-gene trimming. A cluster of highly shared sequence variants was likely a sequencing artifact.

V dropped 6 bases and J dropped 0 bases, with 12 bases sitting between them. Germline V gives CDR1 MNHGY, CDR2 SAAAGT. The CDR3 sequence is 15 residues long. Regarding donors, all were healthy bone marrow donors. Of note for this clone: Antigen specificity is unknown.

PCR was performed using 60 Vbeta and 13 Jbeta primers. The method was immunoSEQ multiplex PCR; TCRdb's version includes in-frame clones alone and lacks a portion of them. The repertoire holds approximately 89,000 clones, with around 77% as singletons. The chain uses TRBV6-8 and TRBJ1-5, with D perhaps matching TRBD1 (6 bases). The source is a young man in good health and CMV-seronegative. The sequencing input was PBMCs. CDR3 DNA: TGTGCCAGCAGCAACAGGGTTTATAGCAATCAGCCCCAGCATTTT. It translates to CASSNRVYSNQPQHF.